This TCR beta chain emerged from a study of T cells in Graves' hyperthyroidism and ophthalmopathy. Findings and caveats of the study: Blood also held most thyroid clonotypes expanded beyond 0.001. In the analysis, a 13 V-J model separated ophthalmopathy from stable hyperthyroidism. With a median lead of approximately six months before onset, the model predicted ophthalmopathy.

Exclusions: uncontrolled infection, other autoimmune disease, pregnancy, lactation. What was amplified from RNA transcripts were TCR beta CDR3 regions. The primer set for the first-round RT-PCR of the TCR CDR3 was HTBI. One entry per CDR3 protein, called by TCRdb with MiXCR from the multiplex PCR reads. Counted here are fewer than 650,000 distinct CDR3 sequences, over 12% occurring once; the ten biggest clones make up more than 6%. This CDR3 comprises 15 residues. In germline, CDR1 is MNHNS, CDR2 SASEGT. The ends were cut back, 6 bases at V and 3 bases at J, with 12 bases in the middle. This clonotype showed up many times. Its target is not known.

Sequencing input: blood. The rearrangement uses TRBV6-1 and TRBJ1-6; D not certain. This receptor was identified in a woman aged 18-30 years with Graves' ophthalmopathy. The CDR3 DNA reads as TGTGCCAGCAGGGAGGCAGGAGGCTATAATTCACCCCTCCACTTT. It is translated as CASREAGGYNSPLHF.